This T cell receptor beta chain comes out of a study of post-analysis software for immune sequencing data. Study as a whole: Both relapsing-remitting and secondary progressive multiple sclerosis featured among the disease courses, as did progressive-relapsing multiple sclerosis. Overall study results and limits: In patients, TRBV5-6, TRBV5-1 and TRBV20-1 belonged to roughly 5 TRBV segments found more frequently than in controls. For normalized Chao1 diversity, multiple sclerosis patients scored significantly lower than controls did. Strong co-clustering by F measure linked samples that shared a preparation batch.

Unique molecular identifiers were carried by the TCR beta cDNA libraries. When about 1 to 11 million T cells were used, they gave a few hundred thousand cDNA molecules. TCRdb passed the PCR reads through MiXCR, listing each CDR3 protein once. Here the sample spans a few hundred thousand distinct CDR3 sequences, 30% to 40% being singletons. V was clipped by 2 bases and J by 2 bases, with 22 bases between them. The CDR3 is made up of 18 amino acids. Germline V lookup: CDR1 MNHEY, CDR2 SVGEGT. This clonotype came up a few times. Its antigen is currently unknown. This TCR was sampled from a girl younger than 18 with multiple sclerosis. Sequencing input: blood. The V call is TRBV6-2 or TRBV6-3, the J call TRBJ2-7; D is possibly TRBD1 (5 bases). The CDR3 DNA sequence: TGTGCCAGCAGTTACGTCCCCGGACACCAAAGGTACACCTACGAGCAGTACTTC. Encoded protein: CASSYVPGHQRYTYEQYF.